These 10 T cell receptor beta chains originate from one sample sequenced in a study of blood T cell repertoires in COVID-19. TCRdb's table, derived via immunoSEQ multiplex PCR, lists solely in-frame clones and lacks some. The sample records nearly 55,000 clones, around 83% being singletons. Sequenced material: peripheral blood. The origin of the receptors is a man in his sixties or seventies with active COVID-19.

The chain recombines TRBV11-3 with TRBJ1-1; D uncertain. CDR1 and CDR2 from the germline V gene are SGHNT and YENEEA. The V and J ends lost 3 bases and 2 bases respectively, with 7 bases between them. This CDR3 comprises 13 residues. This CDR3 is CASSFTDNTEAFF. As DNA, the CDR3 is TGTGCCAGCAGCTTCACAGATAACACTGAAGCTTTCTTT.

This sequence joins TRBV24-1 and TRBJ2-1; 8 bases fit TRBD2. The CDR3 runs to 16 residues. Trimming took 3 bases from V and 0 from J; bases not matched to a gene: 3. Germline CDR1 reads KGHDR; CDR2 reads SFDVKD. The CDR3 loop is CATSDPGGSSYNEQFF. The CDR3 nucleotides read TGTGCCACCAGTGATCCGGGGGGGAGCTCCTACAATGAGCAGTTCTTC.

The V call is TRBV27, the J call TRBJ1-2; TRBD1 matches 7 bases. This CDR3 spans 13 amino acids. Germline V lookup: CDR1 MNHEY, CDR2 SMNVEV (reference sequence). The junction had 5 bases not matched to a gene; V was cut back by 3 bases and J by 7 bases. This CDR3 is CASSFQTGSGYTF. Written as DNA, the CDR3 is TGTGCCAGCAGTTTCCAGACAGGGAGTGGCTACACCTTC.

The chain uses TRBV7-3 and TRBJ2-1, with 7 bases identical to TRBD1. Germline V lookup: CDR1 SGHTA, CDR2 FQGTGA. The CDR3 has 14 residues. V was pared by 5 bases and J by 4 bases, with 5 bases of the junction left unmatched. The CDR3 nucleotides are TGTGCCAGCAGCCCACAGGGGATTTACAATGAGCAGTTCTTC. It translates to CASSPQGIYNEQFF.

The rearrangement links TRBV19 to TRBJ1-2, with no clear D. The germline CDR1 and CDR2 sequences are LNHDA and SQIVND (reference sequence). Trimming cost V 6 bases and J 1 base, with 24 bases left between them. This CDR3 contains 18 residues. CDR3 loop: CASSHRGRIHTSNYGYTF. CDR3 coding DNA: TGTGCCAGTAGCCACCGCGGGCGGATTCATACAAGTAACTATGGCTACACCTTC.

The chain joins TRBV30 to TRBJ2-5; D is perhaps TRBD1 (5 bases). V was cut by 2 bases and J by 5 bases, with 15 bases left in between. The CDR3 length is 14 residues. Germline V lookup: CDR1 GTSNPN, CDR2 SVGIG (reference sequence). The CDR3 nucleotides are TGTGCCTGGAGTAAACCTGGGGCCGGGGAGACCCAGTACTTC. Protein: CAWSKPGAGETQYF.

The rearrangement links TRBV30 to TRBJ2-1; D may be TRBD1 (6 bases). This CDR3 is 12 amino acids long. CDR1 is GTSNPN, CDR2 SVGIG, per germline (reference sequence). V lost 2 bases and J lost 7, with 9 bases in between. CDR3 nucleotides: TGTGCCTGGAGTCCCCAGGGGAATGAGCAGTTCTTC. Translation: CAWSPQGNEQFF.

The gene calls are TRBV19 and TRBJ1-1; 10 bases align to TRBD1. Per germline, CDR1 LNHDA and CDR2 SQIVND (reference sequence). The CDR3 has 15 amino acids. V was clipped by 4 bases and J by 2 bases; unmatched bases: 4. CDR3 coding DNA: TGTGCCAGTAGTACCGGACAGGGGGGTAACACTGAAGCTTTCTTT. This codes for CASSTGQGGNTEAFF. The full variable domain, in which reference TRBV19 and TRBJ1-1 provide the parts outside the CDR3, is DGGITQSPKYLFRKEGQNVTLSCEQNLNHDAMYWYRQDPGQGLRLIYYSQIVNDFQKGDIAEGYSVSREKKESFPLTVTSAQKNPTAFYLCASSTGQGGNTEAFFGQGTRLTVV.

The chain is built from TRBV7-2 and TRBJ2-2, with D unresolved. CDR1 and CDR2 (germline): SGHTA, FQGNSA. The CDR3 consists of 15 residues. Deletions cut 1 base from V and 4 bases from J, with 10 bases between. This chain's CDR3 is CASSLDSFRTGELFF. DNA of the CDR3: TGTGCCAGCAGCTTAGACAGTTTTCGCACCGGGGAGCTGTTTTTT.

The rearrangement uses TRBV19 and TRBJ1-1; D may be TRBD1 (5 bases). V gave up 5 bases and J gave up 0 bases, with 10 bases separating them. Germline CDR1 is LNHDA and CDR2 is SQIVND (reference sequence). The CDR3 length is 14 residues. The CDR3 nucleotides read TGTGCCAGTAGTGACAGACCCATGAACACTGAAGCTTTCTTT. Translated, it gives CASSDRPMNTEAFF.